This T cell receptor (beta chain) is from a study of PD-1 blockade in classical Hodgkin lymphoma. Study results and limitations: Complete responders possessed baseline diversity comparable to newly diagnosed patients.

The data were produced by immunoSEQ multiplex PCR, yet TCRdb's version contains in-frame clones alone and is incomplete. The sample lists some 93,000 clones, 75% to 85% occurring once. Time point indicated: cycle 4 day 1 (C4D1), after six to seven weeks of nivolumab. In every patient, relapse followed autologous stem cell transplantation, while exposure to brentuximab vedotin differed. Of note for this clone: Its antigen is unknown.

This clonotype was sampled from a human donor with classical Hodgkin lymphoma. Specimen: peripheral blood mononuclear cells (PBMCs), collected before the fourth cycle of nivolumab.

In nucleotides, the CDR3 is TGTGCCAGCAGCACTGTTGGACAGTACAATGAGCAGTTCTTC. This translates into CASSTVGQYNEQFF. This chain joins TRBV9 and TRBJ2-1, with D perhaps TRBD1 (6 bases). Trimming took off 4 bases at V and 4 bases at J, with 12 bases between the two ends. The CDR3 loop spans 14 amino acids. The germline V gene encodes CDR1 SGDLS and CDR2 YYNGEE. The full variable domain, in which reference TRBV9 and TRBJ2-1 provide the parts outside the CDR3, is DSGVTQTPKHLITATGQRVTLRCSPRSGDLSVYWYQQSLDQGLQFLIQYYNGEERAKGNILERFSAQQFPDLHSELNLSSLELGDSALYFCASSTVGQYNEQFFGPGTRLTVL.